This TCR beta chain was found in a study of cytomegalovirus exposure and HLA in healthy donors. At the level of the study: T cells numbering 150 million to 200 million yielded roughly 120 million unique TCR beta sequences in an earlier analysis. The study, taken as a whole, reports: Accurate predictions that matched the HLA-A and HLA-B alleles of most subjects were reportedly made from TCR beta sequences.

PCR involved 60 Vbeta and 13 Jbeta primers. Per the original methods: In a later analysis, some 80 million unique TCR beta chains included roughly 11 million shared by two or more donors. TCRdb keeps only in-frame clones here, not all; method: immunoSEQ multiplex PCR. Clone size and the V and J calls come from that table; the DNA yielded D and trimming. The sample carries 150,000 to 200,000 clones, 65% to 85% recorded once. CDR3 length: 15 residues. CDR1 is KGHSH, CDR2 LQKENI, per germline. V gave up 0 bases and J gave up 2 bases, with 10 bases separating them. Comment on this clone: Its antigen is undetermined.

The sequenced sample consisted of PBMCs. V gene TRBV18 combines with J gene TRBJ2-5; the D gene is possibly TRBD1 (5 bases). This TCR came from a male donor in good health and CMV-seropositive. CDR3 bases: TGTGCCAGCTCACCACCGAACAGGTATCAAGAGACCCAGTACTTC. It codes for CASSPPNRYQETQYF.